A selection of T cell receptor beta chains follows, all from one sample in a study of radiotherapy plus CTLA-4 blockade in lung cancer. Libraries were prepared by immunoSEQ multiplex PCR; TCRdb keeps only in-frame clonotypes and omits some of them. The data contain tens of thousands of clones, 75% to 80% of them singletons. The sequenced sample was peripheral blood, obtained from a patient treated with radiotherapy plus ipilimumab. Receptors were obtained from a human donor with non-small cell lung cancer whose response to radiotherapy plus ipilimumab could not be evaluated. CDR3s include the opening cysteine and the closing phenylalanine or tryptophan. D genes are given only for firm matches. Expanded clones get a size class; other rows say once, few or many, or leave the size out.

-,TRBV9,-,TRBJ1-1,CASSGTGKVEAFF,TGTGCCAGCAGCGGCACAGGGAAGGTCGAAGCTTTCTTT
-,TRBV18,-,TRBJ2-7,CASSTTDLRVEQYF,TGTGCCAGCTCTACGACGGACTTAAGGGTTGAGCAGTACTTC
-,TRBV7-9,-,TRBJ2-1,CASSPRSGPGEQFF,TGTGCCAGCAGCCCAAGGTCCGGCCCGGGGGAGCAGTTCTTC
-,TRBV18,-,TRBJ2-3,CASSPWASDTQYF,TGTGCCAGCTCACCTTGGGCTTCAGATACGCAGTATTTT
-,TRBV5-6,-,TRBJ1-4,CASSATATNEKLFF,TGTGCCAGCAGCGCGACAGCAACTAATGAAAAACTGTTTTTT
-,TRBV4-3,-,TRBJ2-6,CASSPFSGANVLTF,TGCGCCAGCAGCCCGTTCTCTGGGGCCAACGTCCTGACTTTC
TRBD2,TRBV6-1,-,TRBJ2-3,CASSEPSGYTDTQYF,TGTGCCAGCAGTGAGCCTAGCGGCTACACAGATACGCAGTATTTT
-,TRBV30,few,TRBJ1-4,CAWSTTGNEDEKLFF,TGTGCCTGGAGTACTACAGGGAATGAGGATGAAAAACTGTTTTTT
-,TRBV6-5,-,TRBJ1-1,CASSPPGRTEAFF,TGTGCCAGCAGCCCGCCGGGGAGGACTGAAGCTTTCTTT
-,TRBV6-1,-,TRBJ2-2,CASRVANTGELFF,TGTGCCAGCAGGGTAGCGAACACCGGGGAGCTGTTTTTT
-,TRBV4-2,-,TRBJ2-7,CASSQVKAGTPSEQYF,TGTGCCAGCAGCCAAGTTAAGGCGGGGACCCCCTCCGAGCAGTACTTC
-,TRBV5-1,-,TRBJ2-7,CASSFAGISYEQYF,TGCGCCAGCAGCTTCGCCGGGATTTCCTACGAGCAGTACTTC
-,TRBV18,-,TRBJ2-1,CASSPPGTHNEQFF,TGTGCCAGCTCACCACCCGGGACACACAATGAGCAGTTCTTC
-,TRBV4-2,-,TRBJ1-4,CASSQDQGRGEKLFF,TGTGCCAGCAGCCAAGATCAGGGGAGGGGTGAAAAACTGTTTTTT
-,TRBV20-1,-,TRBJ2-1,CSARTEQFF,TGCAGTGCCCGGACAGAGCAGTTCTTC
TRBD1,TRBV5-1,-,TRBJ1-1,CASSFYRGKTEAFF,TGCGCCAGCAGCTTCTACAGGGGTAAGACTGAAGCTTTCTTT